This record concerns one T cell receptor (beta chain) sequence. The junction departs from the called germline gene at one end, perhaps through a read error. The CDR3 loop spans 16 amino acids. Germline-derived CDR1 and CDR2 are LNHDA and SQIVND (reference sequence). The entry originates in a study of T cells in Graves' hyperthyroidism and ophthalmopathy. Uncontrolled infection, other autoimmune disease, pregnancy or lactation disqualified patients from enrolment. It was RNA transcripts that yielded the amplified TCR beta CDR3 regions. A first-round RT-PCR of the TCR CDR3 used the HTBI primer set. Each CDR3 protein is one row after TCRdb ran MiXCR on the multiplex PCR reads. Here the sample spans about 480,000 distinct CDR3 sequences, roughly an eighth being singletons.

The material sequenced was blood. The TCR sequence derives from a woman under 30 with Graves' hyperthyroidism. The chain has TRBV19 and TRBJ2-2, with 8 positions matching TRBD1. This chain's CDR3 is CASSIGQGRSTGELFF. The CDR3 DNA follows: TGTGCCAGCAGTATCGGACAGGGAAGGTCGACCGGGGAGCTGTTTTTT.